This T cell receptor (beta chain) was observed in a study of T cells in localized non-small cell lung cancer. V shed 0 bases and J shed 5 bases, with 13 bases lying between them. Per germline, CDR1 GTSNPN and CDR2 SVGIG (reference sequence). CDR3 length: 14 residues. TCRdb's copy holds only in-frame clones and misses some; the assay was immunoSEQ multiplex PCR. This repertoire shows around 78,000 clones, 70% to 90% found once; its top ten account for 20% to 25%. General observations from the study: Appearances in adjacent lung were noted for a median approximately 52 of the top 100 tumor clones. Of the tissues analyzed, uninvolved adjacent lung showed maximal T cell clonality, greater than tumor. Elevated blood T cell density was associated with longer overall survival.

In the case of this clone: Its antigen is unknown.

The sequence was collected from a woman aged 40 to 75 with stage I squamous cell lung carcinoma. This specimen was peripheral blood, taken before any cancer treatment. The chain is built from TRBV30 and TRBJ1-2; D is undetermined. The CDR3 loop reads CAWSVHGGSYGYTF. The CDR3 coding sequence is TGTGCCTGGAGTGTACATGGCGGGAGTTATGGCTACACCTTC.